The 25 T cell receptor beta chains listed next were all sequenced from one sample in a study of cytomegalovirus exposure and HLA in healthy donors. The PCR ran on 60 Vbeta and 13 Jbeta primers. The assay was immunoSEQ multiplex PCR, and TCRdb's table has in-frame clones only and misses some. Among about 200,000 clones, around four fifths were seen once, and the ten largest hold 0.71%. Sequenced material: PBMCs. The receptors come from a boy younger than 10 in good health and CMV-seronegative.

Concerning this clone: A junction end diverges from the germline sequence, so it may reflect a read error. Within the sample, other DNA sequences also encode this same CDR3. The J gene is TRBJ1-2, the V gene TRBV6-5; D possibly corresponds to TRBD1 (6 bases). The CDR3 spans 13 residues. CDR1 and CDR2 from the germline V gene are MNHEY and SVGAGI. The CDR3 DNA sequence: TGTGCCAGCAGTTACTCTGGGGGCCTTAGCTACACTTTC. Its protein product is CASSYSGGLSYTF.

The rearrangement links TRBV27 to TRBJ2-7, with TRBD2 identical over 8 bases. The CDR3 runs 18 residues. Germline CDR1 is MNHEY and CDR2 is SMNVEV (reference sequence). V was clipped by 6 bases and J by 2 bases; unmatched bases: 18. Here the CDR3 DNA reads TGTGCCAGCAGCCCGCAAGTTTACCAGCGGGAGTCCCCCTACGAGCAGTACTTC. Its protein product is CASSPQVYQRESPYEQYF.

V and J are TRBV12-5 and TRBJ2-3; 11 bases map to TRBD2. Germline CDR1 and CDR2: LGHNT and FRNRAP. V trimming: 5 bases; J trimming: 7 bases; junction bases outside the gene matches: 11. This CDR3 is 16 amino acids long. The CDR3 coding sequence is TGTGCTAGTGGTACGCCGACTAGCGGGGTTATTAATACGCAGTATTTT. Translation gives CASGTPTSGVINTQYF. The whole variable domain, filled in from reference TRBV12-5 and TRBJ2-3, reads DARVTQTPRHKVTEMGQEVTMRCQPILGHNTVFWYRQTMMQGLELLAYFRNRAPLDDSGMPKDRFSAEMPDATLATLKIQPSEPRDSAVYFCASGTPTSGVINTQYFGPGTRLTVL.

The chain combines TRBV5-1 with TRBJ1-2, with 7 nucleotides matching TRBD1. The CDR3 is 15 residues long. CDR1 is SGHRS and CDR2 is YFSETQ in the germline V gene. Germline trimming cut 0 bases from V and 6 bases from J; bases unmatched to any gene: 8. In DNA, the CDR3 is TGCGCCAGCAGCTTGGAAGGGGGCGCGGTAGATGGCTACACCTTC. Protein: CASSLEGGAVDGYTF.

The V gene is TRBV6-5, the J gene TRBJ1-2; D possibly corresponds to TRBD1 (6 bases). This CDR3 spans 14 amino acids. Trimming shortened V by 0 bases and J by 6 bases, and 11 bases separated the two germline ends. From germline, CDR1 is MNHEY and CDR2 SVGAGI. CDR3 amino acids: CASSYSRGAHGYTF. DNA for the CDR3: TGTGCCAGCAGTTACTCGCGGGGGGCGCATGGCTACACCTTC.

This rearrangement joins TRBV18 to TRBJ2-7; a weak D match, TRBD2 (7 bases). This CDR3 comprises 16 residues. The germline V gene encodes CDR1 KGHSH and CDR2 LQKENI. The ends were cut back, 0 bases at V and 1 base at J, with 13 bases in the middle. Here the CDR3 reads CASSPPSGGHSYEQYF. As DNA, the CDR3 is TGTGCCAGCTCACCACCGTCGGGGGGCCATTCCTACGAGCAGTACTTC.

This chain uses TRBV9 with TRBJ2-1; weak D call: TRBD2 (6 bases). CDR3 length equals 13 residues. Germline V gene sequence: CDR1 SGDLS, CDR2 YYNGEE. The V and J ends lost 2 bases and 4 bases respectively, with 7 bases between them. The chain's CDR3 is CASSVDYYNEQFF. The CDR3 DNA is TGTGCCAGCAGCGTGGACTATTACAATGAGCAGTTCTTC.

The rearrangement uses TRBV2 and TRBJ1-4; tentative D call: TRBD1 (5 bases). CDR1 is SNHLY and CDR2 is FYNNEI in the germline V gene. Trimming removed 4 bases at V and 0 bases at J, with 12 bases between. This CDR3 has 16 residues. This chain's CDR3 is CASSVRQGATNEKLFF. The CDR3 DNA reads as TGTGCCAGCAGTGTACGTCAGGGTGCAACTAATGAAAAACTGTTTTTT.

The sample holds one count of this clone. V is TRBV2 and J is TRBJ2-5; 7 bases agree with TRBD2. Germline V gene lookup returns CDR1 SNHLY and CDR2 FYNNEI. The CDR3 loop spans 17 amino acids. J was trimmed by 2 bases and V by 3 bases; bases with no gene match: 12. CDR3 sequence (DNA): TGTGCCAGCAGTGAGGGTCCCAGGGCTAGCGGACAAGAGACCCAGTACTTC. Its protein product is CASSEGPRASGQETQYF.

The genes are TRBV15 and TRBJ2-2; D perhaps matches TRBD2 (6 bases). Germline V gives CDR1 LNHNV, CDR2 YYDKDF (reference sequence). Trimming pared 1 base from V and 4 bases from J, leaving 10 bases between. There are 15 residues in the CDR3. The CDR3 here is CATSRASVGTGELFF. In nucleotides, the CDR3 is TGTGCCACCAGCAGAGCTAGCGTTGGCACCGGGGAGCTGTTTTTT.

This rearrangement joins TRBV11-2 to TRBJ1-1; no firm D call. This CDR3 is 13 amino acids long. V shed 1 base and J shed 6 bases, with 9 bases lying between them. Germline CDR1 is SGHAT and CDR2 is FQNNGV. The CDR3 protein is CASSLAEIAEAFF. CDR3 sequence (DNA): TGTGCCAGCAGCTTAGCCGAGATCGCTGAAGCTTTCTTT.

In its sample, this clone was seen a few times. This CDR3 is also generated by other DNA sequences in the sample. The rearrangement uses TRBV5-1 and TRBJ2-7, with 8 bases fitting TRBD2. CDR1 SGHRS and CDR2 YFSETQ come from the germline V gene. The CDR3 covers 14 residues. With V trimmed by 1 base and J by 0 bases, 0 bases remained unmatched. In nucleotides, the CDR3 is TGCGCCAGCAGCTTGACTAGCGGCTCCTACGAGCAGTACTTC. It translates to CASSLTSGSYEQYF.

This rearrangement joins TRBV23-1 to TRBJ1-6; the match to TRBD1 covers 7 bases. TRBV23-1 is known as an ORF, though its function is uncertain. The CDR3 consists of 15 residues. V lost 0 bases to trimming and J lost 5 bases; unmatched junction nucleotides: 1. The CDR3: CASSQSGTDNSPLHF. The DNA for the CDR3 is TGCGCCAGCAGTCAATCCGGGACAGATAATTCACCCCTCCACTTT.

CDR3 in DNA: TGCAGCGTTGAAGTGGGACAGGGCAATGAGCAGTTCTTC. Translating gives CSVEVGQGNEQFF. The chain joins TRBV29-1 to TRBJ2-1, with 9 bases lining up with TRBD1. Germline lookup yields CDR1 SQVTM and CDR2 ANQGSEA. The CDR3 has 13 amino acids. V shed 1 base, J shed 6 bases, and the junction held 1 base outside the gene matches.

V and J are TRBV5-6 and TRBJ2-5; D is ambiguous. Germline-derived CDR1 and CDR2 are SGHDT and YYEEEE. The CDR3 has 11 residues. Trimming took 2 bases from V and 5 from J, leaving 4 bases between them. The CDR3 DNA is TGTGCCAGCAGCTTTCGGGAGACCCAGTACTTC. It is translated as CASSFRETQYF.

The gene calls are TRBV19 and TRBJ1-1; possible D gene TRBD1, 6 bases. CDR1 and CDR2 (germline): LNHDA, SQIVND (reference sequence). V was clipped by 5 bases and J by 0 bases, with 13 bases between them. CDR3 size: 15 residues. DNA of the CDR3: TGTGCCAGTAGTCCCGGGACATTGATGAACACTGAAGCTTTCTTT. It codes for CASSPGTLMNTEAFF. Complete variable domain (other parts from reference TRBV19 and TRBJ1-1): DGGITQSPKYLFRKEGQNVTLSCEQNLNHDAMYWYRQDPGQGLRLIYYSQIVNDFQKGDIAEGYSVSREKKESFPLTVTSAQKNPTAFYLCASSPGTLMNTEAFFGQGTRLTVV.

This chain uses TRBV6-5 with TRBJ1-1; 10 nucleotides align to TRBD1. Germline loops: CDR1 MNHEY, CDR2 SVGAGI. This CDR3 contains 15 residues. Trimming took 6 bases from V and 3 from J; bases not matched to a gene: 7. CDR3 coding DNA: TGTGCCAGCAGCACCTGGGACAGGGGATACACTGAAGCTTTCTTT. This gives the protein CASSTWDRGYTEAFF.

CDR3 nucleotide sequence: TGTGCCAGCAGTTCAATCACTAGCGGGAGAATCGATGAGCAGTTCTTC. Protein product: CASSSITSGRIDEQFF. V gene TRBV27 combines with J gene TRBJ2-1; 11 nucleotides align to TRBD2. The CDR3 totals 16 residues. Trimming cost V 4 bases and J 8 bases; bases outside gene matches: 10. Germline loops: CDR1 MNHEY, CDR2 SMNVEV (reference sequence).

The chain employs TRBV7-6 and TRBJ2-1, with 10 nucleotides matching TRBD1. Germline lookup yields CDR1 SGHVS and CDR2 FNYEAQ. The CDR3 length is 17 residues. Trimming at V came to 3 bases and at J to 8 bases, leaving 13 bases not matched to a gene. CDR3 protein: CASSFLGQGSEGYEQFF. DNA of the CDR3: TGTGCCAGCAGCTTCTTGGGACAGGGGTCGGAGGGCTATGAGCAGTTCTTC.

The chain employs TRBV5-1 and TRBJ2-1, with a tentative D call TRBD1 (6 bases). CDR3 length: 16 amino acids. CDR1 SGHRS and CDR2 YFSETQ come from the germline V gene. V lost 0 bases to trimming and J lost 5 bases, with 15 bases between them. Here the CDR3 reads CASSLGWGSGDNEQFF. CDR3 sequence (DNA): TGCGCCAGCAGCTTGGGTTGGGGATCAGGGGACAATGAGCAGTTCTTC. Combining the CDR3 with reference TRBV5-1 and TRBJ2-1 gives the whole variable domain KAGVTQTPRYLIKTRGQQVTLSCSPISGHRSVSWYQQTPGQGLQFLFEYFSETQRNKGNFPGRFSGRQFSNSRSEMNVSTLELGDSALYLCASSLGWGSGDNEQFFGPGTRLTVL.

The chain recombines TRBV9 with TRBJ1-3; tentatively, D is TRBD1 (6 bases). Germline V lookup: CDR1 SGDLS, CDR2 YYNGEE. The CDR3 totals 17 residues. Trimming left V 2 bases short and J 0 bases short, with 15 bases between. CDR3 coding DNA: TGTGCCAGCAGCGTCTCGGGACACCCAAGCTCTGGAAACACCATATATTTT. Translated, it gives CASSVSGHPSSGNTIYF. Together with reference TRBV9 and TRBJ1-3, the CDR3 gives the full variable domain: DSGVTQTPKHLITATGQRVTLRCSPRSGDLSVYWYQQSLDQGLQFLIQYYNGEERAKGNILERFSAQQFPDLHSELNLSSLELGDSALYFCASSVSGHPSSGNTIYFGEGSWLTVV.

The chain's CDR3 is CASSFDLYSGYTF. The CDR3 DNA reads as TGTGCCAGCAGCTTCGACCTATACAGTGGCTACACCTTC. V gene TRBV7-9 combines with J gene TRBJ1-2; D gene unclear. The CDR3 runs 13 residues. The V end lost 3 bases, the J end lost 7 bases, and 12 bases lay between the germline ends. Germline V gene data show CDR1 as SEHNR and CDR2 as FQNEAQ (reference sequence).

The chain links TRBV30 to TRBJ2-7; 10 positions match TRBD2. The length of the CDR3 is 14 residues. Germline lookup yields CDR1 GTSNPN and CDR2 SVGIG (reference sequence). V shed 6 bases and J 0 bases; nucleotides not matched to a gene: 5. CDR3 sequence: CACASSGSSYEQYF. The CDR3 DNA sequence: TGTGCCTGTGCATCTAGCGGGAGCTCCTACGAGCAGTACTTC. Using reference TRBV30 and TRBJ2-7 for the parts outside the CDR3, the full variable domain is SQTIHQWPATLVQPVGSPLSLECTVEGTSNPNLYWYRQAAGRGLQLLFYSVGIGQISSEVPQNLSASRPQDRQFILSSKKLLLSDSGFYLCACASSGSSYEQYFGPGTRLTVT.

This clone has just one count. The chain combines TRBV4-1 with TRBJ2-1; 7 nucleotides line up with TRBD2. This CDR3 contains 15 residues. The ends lost 1 base at V and 10 bases at J; junction bases unmatched: 10. Germline CDR1 reads MGHRA; CDR2 reads YSYEKL. In nucleotides, the CDR3 is TGCGCCAGCAGCCAAGGGCTAGCGGAGTTAAGCGAGCAGTTCTTC. Amino acids: CASSQGLAELSEQFF.

This clone was seen a handful of times. Here the CDR3 DNA reads TGTGCCAGCAGCCGTGGCGGACAACGAAACACTGAAGCTTTCTTT. This codes for CASSRGGQRNTEAFF. The rearrangement joins TRBV7-2 to TRBJ1-1; D might be TRBD1 (5 bases). CDR1 is SGHTA and CDR2 is FQGNSA in the germline V gene. Trimming took 5 bases from V and 2 from J, leaving 15 bases between them. This CDR3 spans 15 amino acids.